This passage covers 23 T cell receptor beta chains from one sample sequenced in a study of neoadjuvant anti-PD-1 for oral cavity cancer. Sequenced by immunoSEQ multiplex PCR; TCRdb stores in-frame clones only, minus some. Of fewer than 90,000 clones listed, roughly 81% are singletons. Time point in this sample: after neoadjuvant nivolumab, at surgical resection. The sequenced sample was PBMCs, obtained after nivolumab (anti-PD-1) treatment. The source of these receptors is a person between 40 and 80 years old with oral cavity squamous cell carcinoma.

The table lists this clone with a few counts. The chain recombines TRBV29-1 with TRBJ1-2, with D uncertain. The CDR3 is made up of 12 amino acids. Deletions cut 0 bases from V and 4 bases from J, with 6 bases between. CDR1 and CDR2 (germline): SQVTM, ANQGSEA. The CDR3 region is CSVEDSSYGYTF. In nucleotides, the CDR3 is TGCAGCGTTGAAGACAGTTCCTATGGCTACACCTTC. Full variable domain (outside the CDR3, taken from reference TRBV29-1 and TRBJ1-2): SAVISQKPSRDICQRGTSLTIQCQVDSQVTMMFWYRQQPGQSLTLIATANQGSEATYESGFVIDKFPISRPNLTFSTLTVSNMSPEDSSIYLCSVEDSSYGYTFGSGTRLTVV.

The chain recombines TRBV6-5 with TRBJ1-5; the D gene is possibly TRBD1 (5 bases). Germline values: CDR1 MNHEY, CDR2 SVGAGI. Trimming removed 5 bases at V and 0 bases at J, with 11 bases between. The CDR3 extends over 15 amino acids. The CDR3 is CASSIRGDSNQPQHF. The CDR3 bases are TGTGCCAGCAGTATCCGGGGCGATAGCAATCAGCCCCAGCATTTT.

The gene calls are TRBV6-6 and TRBJ2-2, with a tentative D call TRBD1 (5 bases). The V end lost 2 bases, the J end lost 6 bases, and 13 bases lay between the germline ends. Germline lookup yields CDR1 MNHNY and CDR2 SVGAGI (reference sequence). The CDR3 has 15 amino acids. CDR3 region: CASSYANLGAGELFF. In nucleotides, the CDR3 is TGTGCCAGCAGTTACGCAAACCTAGGGGCCGGGGAGCTGTTTTTT.

For this clone: At one boundary the junction diverges from the germline segment, which might be a read error. The chain combines TRBV6-1 with TRBJ1-1; TRBD1 is a possible D gene (5 bases). Germline CDR1 and CDR2: MNHNS and SASEGT. The CDR3 spans 14 residues. As DNA, the CDR3 is TGTGCCAGCAGTGGCCTAACCGCAGGGACTGAAGCCTTCTTT. Encoded protein: CASSGLTAGTEAFF.

The J gene is TRBJ2-7, the V gene TRBV14, with D unclear. CDR3 length: 13 residues. In germline, CDR1 is SGHDN, CDR2 FVKESK. V shed 2 bases and J shed 7 bases, with 12 bases lying between them. CDR3 DNA sequence: TGTGCCAGCAGCCAATACGGGCGTGGGGAGCAGTACTTC. Its protein product is CASSQYGRGEQYF.

The J gene is TRBJ2-5, the V gene TRBV10-3, with D maybe TRBD1 (5 bases). Germline CDR1 ENHRY, CDR2 SYGVKD. The CDR3 sequence is 15 residues long. V lost 0 bases to trimming and J lost 5 bases, with 13 bases between them. In DNA form, the CDR3 reads TGTGCCATCAGTGAGTCAAGGGGCGCAGGGGAGACCCAGTACTTC. The encoded protein is CAISESRGAGETQYF.

This chain uses TRBV2 with TRBJ2-6; D unresolved. The CDR3 sequence is 16 residues long. CDR1 is SNHLY and CDR2 is FYNNEI in the germline V gene. Trimming cost V 3 bases and J 1 base, with 10 bases left between them. CDR3 in amino acids: CASSDPLTSGANVLTF. CDR3 in DNA: TGTGCCAGCAGTGACCCCCTCACGTCTGGGGCCAACGTCCTGACTTTC. The variable domain in full, completed from reference TRBV2 and TRBJ2-6, reads EPEVTQTPSHQVTQMGQEVILRCVPISNHLYFYWYRQILGQKVEFLVSFYNNEISEKSEIFDDQFSVERPDGSNFTLKIRSTKLEDSAMYFCASSDPLTSGANVLTFGAGSRLTVL.

This chain links TRBV6-1 with TRBJ2-7; D is unresolved. With 6 bases removed from V and 3 bases from J, the gap between germline ends came to 18 bases. CDR3 length: 15 residues. The germline V gene has CDR1 MNHNS and CDR2 SASEGT. The CDR3 coding sequence is TGTGCCAGCAGCAGATATCGGACGGAAAACTACGAGCAGTACTTC. Encoded protein: CASSRYRTENYEQYF.

The chain uses TRBV10-3 and TRBJ2-3; D is perhaps TRBD2 (6 bases). The length of the CDR3 is 17 residues. V lost 0 bases and J lost 5, with 18 bases in between. Per the germline V gene, CDR1 is ENHRY and CDR2 is SYGVKD. This CDR3 reads CAISESEGPTGVDTQYF. DNA of the CDR3: TGTGCCATCAGTGAGTCTGAGGGTCCGACGGGGGTAGATACGCAGTATTTT.

For the CDR3, the DNA is TGCAGTGCTAGAGATATAAATGAGCAGTTCTTC. Amino acids: CSARDINEQFF. The chain links TRBV20-1 to TRBJ2-1; D uncertain. CDR1 is DFQATT, CDR2 SNEGSKA, per germline (reference sequence). The CDR3 contains 11 residues. V lost 0 bases, J lost 7 bases, and 4 bases lay in between.

This clone was seen only a few times. This chain uses TRBV27 with TRBJ2-2; no firm D call. Germline lookup yields CDR1 MNHEY and CDR2 SMNVEV (reference sequence). V shed 3 bases and J shed 6 bases, with 8 bases lying between them. The length of the CDR3 is 13 residues. The CDR3 DNA reads as TGTGCCAGCAGTTTTTTTGGCCCCGGGGAGCTGTTTTTT. This sequence encodes CASSFFGPGELFF.

The J gene is TRBJ2-7, the V gene TRBV27; 11 nucleotides align to TRBD2. Per germline, CDR1 MNHEY and CDR2 SMNVEV (reference sequence). V shed 8 bases, J shed 4 bases, and the junction held 13 bases outside the gene matches. CDR3 size: 16 residues. CDR3: CASLNTGSSGRYEQYF. The CDR3 DNA reads TGTGCCAGCCTTAATACCGGGTCTAGCGGGAGGTACGAGCAGTACTTC.

This sequence joins TRBV12-5 and TRBJ2-3, with 7 bases lining up with TRBD2. Germline trimming cut 3 bases from V and 5 bases from J; bases unmatched to any gene: 8. Germline CDR1 reads LGHNT; CDR2 reads FRNRAP. The CDR3 is 15 amino acids. The CDR3 is CASGFGGGIEDTQYF. CDR3 bases: TGTGCTAGTGGTTTCGGGGGAGGGATCGAAGATACGCAGTATTTT.

The V and J genes are TRBV15 and TRBJ1-1; possibly TRBD1 for D (5 bases). The CDR3 consists of 14 residues. Trimming cost V 4 bases and J 4 bases, with 13 bases left between them. Germline CDR1 and CDR2: LNHNV and YYDKDF (reference sequence). The CDR3 region has the DNA TGTGCCACCAGCATCGGGGGTTCGGTCACTGAAGCTTTCTTT. This gives the protein CATSIGGSVTEAFF.

CDR3 sequence (DNA): TGTGCCAGCAGTGCAGGGGAGGCCACTGAAGCTTTCTTT. Encoded protein: CASSAGEATEAFF. This sequence joins TRBV2 and TRBJ1-1; D is perhaps TRBD1 (6 bases). The V end was cut by 4 bases, the J end by 4 bases, with 10 bases between. The CDR3 sequence is 13 residues long. In germline, CDR1 is SNHLY, CDR2 FYNNEI.

The chain recombines TRBV27 with TRBJ1-3; D is ambiguous. The V end was cut by 6 bases, the J end by 0 bases, with 3 bases between. The CDR3 loop spans 12 amino acids. Per germline, CDR1 MNHEY and CDR2 SMNVEV (reference sequence). The CDR3 coding sequence is TGTGCCAGCAGGAACTCTGGAAACACCATATATTTT. Its protein is CASRNSGNTIYF.

The genes are TRBV7-8 and TRBJ2-7, with D maybe TRBD2 (6 bases). V was shortened by 5 bases and J by 2 bases, with 13 bases between the two germline ends. CDR3 size: 14 residues. From germline, CDR1 is SGHVS and CDR2 FQNEAQ. CDR3 bases: TGTGCCAGCAGCCCCCAGGAGGGACCCTACGAGCAGTACTTC. Its translation is CASSPQEGPYEQYF.

This clone occurred a few times. The chain links TRBV6-6 to TRBJ2-7; TRBD2 aligns across 8 bases. The J segment lost 7 bases and the V segment lost 5 bases, leaving 4 bases of the junction unmatched. Germline CDR1 and CDR2: MNHNY and SVGAGI (reference sequence). CDR3 size: 12 residues. The CDR3 protein is CASSLGGGEQYF. In DNA form, the CDR3 reads TGTGCCAGCAGTCTCGGGGGGGGTGAGCAGTACTTC.

CDR3 nucleotides: TGTGCCAGCAAGACGCAGTATTTT. Encoded protein: CASKTQYF. The chain recombines TRBV6-4 with TRBJ2-3; no firm D call. Germline V gene sequence: CDR1 MRHNA, CDR2 SNTAGT. The V end lost 7 bases, the J end lost 9 bases, and 2 bases lay between the germline ends. The CDR3 extends over 8 amino acids.

The chain couples TRBV5-4 to TRBJ2-5, with D uncertain. With 4 bases removed from V and 4 bases from J, the gap between germline ends came to 5 bases. The CDR3 contains 11 residues. The germline gives CDR1 SGHNT, CDR2 YYREEE (reference sequence). The CDR3 sequence: CASSLSETQYF. CDR3 in DNA: TGTGCCAGCAGCCTCTCAGAGACCCAGTACTTC.

The V gene is TRBV7-8, the J gene TRBJ1-1; TRBD1 aligns across 7 bases. V was clipped by 0 bases and J by 1 base; unmatched bases: 2. The CDR3 is made up of 15 amino acids. The germline gives CDR1 SGHVS, CDR2 FQNEAQ. The CDR3: CASSLAGTANTEAFF. The CDR3 DNA reads TGTGCCAGCAGCTTAGCGGGGACAGCGAACACTGAAGCTTTCTTT.

The J gene is TRBJ2-3, the V gene TRBV12-5, with 7 bases identical to TRBD1. The J segment lost 2 bases and the V segment lost 1 base, leaving 6 bases of the junction unmatched. From germline, CDR1 is LGHNT and CDR2 FRNRAP. The length of the CDR3 is 16 residues. For the CDR3, the DNA is TGTGCTAGTGGTTTGGGGACAGGACCCTCCACAGATACGCAGTATTTT. Translated: CASGLGTGPSTDTQYF.

This chain uses TRBV30 with TRBJ2-3; weak D call: TRBD1 (5 bases). The CDR3 is 13 amino acids. Per germline, CDR1 GTSNPN and CDR2 SVGIG (reference sequence). Trimming left V 4 bases short and J 3 bases short, with 11 bases between. The CDR3 region has the DNA TGTGCCTGGAACTCGCAGGGTACAGATACGCAGTATTTT. Protein: CAWNSQGTDTQYF.